The 22 T cell receptor beta chains in this list originate from one sample, sequenced in a study of blood T cell repertoires in COVID-19. TCRdb keeps only in-frame clones here, not all; method: immunoSEQ multiplex PCR. The top ten hold approximately 30% of the sample, which has about 200,000 clones, approximately 83% seen once. Sequenced sample: peripheral blood. The receptors stem from a man aged 40-49 years with acute or convalescent COVID-19.

The rearrangement uses TRBV7-8 and TRBJ1-1; D may be TRBD1 (6 bases). Germline-derived CDR1 and CDR2 are SGHVS and FQNEAQ. Trimming removed 1 base at V and 1 base at J, with 10 bases between. There are 15 residues in the CDR3. The CDR3 loop is CASSLEIGGNTEAFF. In DNA form, the CDR3 reads TGTGCCAGCAGCTTAGAGATAGGGGGGAACACTGAAGCTTTCTTT.

This clone has just one count. The chain carries TRBV6-5 and TRBJ2-7; TRBD2 matches 9 bases. Germline V gives CDR1 MNHEY, CDR2 SVGAGI. This CDR3 has 14 residues. J gave up 4 bases and V 8 bases, and 9 bases lay outside the gene matches. The CDR3: CASRGAGGPYEQYF. CDR3 sequence (DNA): TGTGCCAGCCGGGGGGCGGGAGGGCCGTACGAGCAGTACTTC.

This rearrangement joins TRBV7-3 to TRBJ2-7; tentative D call: TRBD2 (6 bases). The V gene lost 5 bases and the J gene lost 6 bases, with 11 bases spanning the gap. Germline CDR1 is SGHTA and CDR2 is FQGTGA. CDR3 length: 12 residues. The CDR3 here is CASSPGSLEQYF. For the CDR3, the DNA is TGTGCCAGCAGCCCCGGGAGTCTCGAGCAGTACTTC.

The gene calls are TRBV7-6 and TRBJ2-7, with 10 bases identical to TRBD2. Germline CDR1 is SGHVS and CDR2 is FNYEAQ. The CDR3 contains 18 residues. Unmatched junction bases numbered 17, after V lost 6 bases and J lost 3 bases. The DNA of the CDR3 is TGTGCCAGCAGACGAAAAAAGGACCTAGCGGGAGAGGTCTACGAGCAGTACTTC. It translates to CASRRKKDLAGEVYEQYF.

The V call is TRBV10-3, the J call TRBJ2-1; 7 bases agree with TRBD2. Germline CDR1 reads ENHRY; CDR2 reads SYGVKD. The CDR3 length is 16 residues. Unmatched junction bases numbered 11, after V lost 4 bases and J lost 5 bases. CDR3 nucleotide sequence: TGTGCCATCAGTGGGTCGCCGGGACTAACCCACAATGAGCAGTTCTTC. Its translation: CAISGSPGLTHNEQFF.

The chain couples TRBV9 to TRBJ2-1; D gene unclear. The CDR3 extends over 15 amino acids. Germline V lookup: CDR1 SGDLS, CDR2 YYNGEE. The V gene lost 0 bases and the J gene lost 5 bases, with 12 bases spanning the gap. DNA for the CDR3: TGTGCCAGCAGCGTAGCTCCCAGTTACGACAATGAGCAGTTCTTC. The encoded protein is CASSVAPSYDNEQFF. Combining the CDR3 with reference TRBV9 and TRBJ2-1 gives the whole variable domain DSGVTQTPKHLITATGQRVTLRCSPRSGDLSVYWYQQSLDQGLQFLIQYYNGEERAKGNILERFSAQQFPDLHSELNLSSLELGDSALYFCASSVAPSYDNEQFFGPGTRLTVL.

Only a few counts were recorded for this clone. Here the CDR3 DNA reads TGTGCCAGCAGTGATGAGACAGCTGAAGGGGCAAACATTCAGTACTTC. Translated: CASSDETAEGANIQYF. This rearrangement joins TRBV2 to TRBJ2-4; TRBD1 might be the D (5 bases). Germline V CDR1 and CDR2: SNHLY, FYNNEI. The CDR3 sequence is 16 residues long. V was clipped by 3 bases and J by 6 bases, with 18 bases between them.

The chain employs TRBV6-2 or TRBV6-3 and TRBJ1-3, with 7 bases identical to TRBD1. From germline, CDR1 is MNHEY and CDR2 SVGEGT. The V and J ends lost 6 bases and 2 bases, in that order; junction bases with no gene match: 10. CDR3 length: 16 amino acids. The DNA for the CDR3 is TGTGCCAGCAGCCCTCTTGACAGGGTGACTGGAAACACCATATATTTT. Its protein is CASSPLDRVTGNTIYF.

There are a few counts of this clone. The rearrangement joins TRBV13 to TRBJ2-3, with TRBD1 as a possible D gene (5 bases). V dropped 1 base and J dropped 0 bases, with 5 bases sitting between them. This CDR3 is built from 14 residues. Germline V gives CDR1 PRHDT, CDR2 FYEKMQ (reference sequence). CDR3 in DNA: TGTGCCAGCAGCTTAGAGGGGAGCACAGATACGCAGTATTTT. Its protein product is CASSLEGSTDTQYF.

V is TRBV30 and J is TRBJ1-2, with a tentative D call TRBD1 (6 bases). The CDR3 has 16 amino acids. Trimming took off 0 bases at V and 0 bases at J, with 14 bases between the two ends. Germline CDR1 is GTSNPN and CDR2 is SVGIG (reference sequence). The CDR3 DNA sequence: TGTGCCTGGAGTGTACTGAGGGGGATTGCTAACTATGGCTACACCTTC. Amino acids: CAWSVLRGIANYGYTF.

The V gene is TRBV5-1, the J gene TRBJ1-1; TRBD1 might be the D (5 bases). From germline, CDR1 is SGHRS and CDR2 YFSETQ. The CDR3 consists of 15 residues. The germline V and J ends were trimmed by 1 base and 4 bases, with 14 bases remaining between them. CDR3 loop: CASSLFQGGSTEAFF. CDR3 DNA sequence: TGCGCCAGCAGCTTGTTTCAGGGAGGGTCCACTGAAGCTTTCTTT.

The J gene is TRBJ1-2, the V gene TRBV3-1 (or the pseudogene TRBV3-2), with 8 nucleotides matching TRBD1. Germline CDR1 LGHDT, CDR2 YNNKEL (reference sequence). This CDR3 has 14 amino acids. V was pared by 4 bases and J by 4 bases, with 5 bases of the junction left unmatched. The CDR3 loop is CASSPTGGGYGYTF. CDR3 in DNA: TGTGCCAGCAGCCCTACAGGGGGGGGCTATGGCTACACCTTC.

This clone has only one observation. The rearrangement joins TRBV6-4 to TRBJ1-1; no reliable D call. V was cut by 0 bases and J by 3 bases, with 5 bases left in between. CDR1 and CDR2 from the germline V gene are MRHNA and SNTAGT. CDR3 length equals 13 residues. The CDR3 loop is CASSDSRYTEAFF. The CDR3 nucleotides read TGTGCCAGCAGTGACTCCCGGTACACTGAAGCTTTCTTT.

The chain is built from TRBV9 and TRBJ2-3, with D possibly matching TRBD2 (6 bases). The CDR3 is 16 residues long. V was pared by 4 bases and J by 1 base, with 16 bases between. In germline, CDR1 is SGDLS, CDR2 YYNGEE. This CDR3 is CASSTRLDQGTDTQYF. CDR3 nucleotide sequence: TGTGCCAGCAGCACCCGACTAGATCAGGGCACAGATACGCAGTATTTT.

The chain is built from TRBV29-1 and TRBJ2-1; 9 bases match TRBD2. The V segment lost 3 bases and the J segment 3 bases; nucleotides outside the gene matches: 3. The CDR3 runs 14 residues. Looked up from germline, CDR1 is SQVTM and CDR2 is ANQGSEA. CDR3 DNA: TGCAGCGTTGATGTAGCGGGAGTCTACAATGAGCAGTTCTTC. Protein product: CSVDVAGVYNEQFF.

The chain is built from TRBV4-2 and TRBJ2-2; TRBD2 aligns across 7 bases. The CDR3 is 16 residues long. The V gene's germline CDR1 is LGHNA and CDR2 YNFKEQ. The junction had 8 bases not matched to a gene; V was cut back by 1 base and J by 6 bases. The CDR3 sequence is CASSQGASGTAGELFF. CDR3 DNA sequence: TGTGCCAGCAGCCAAGGCGCGAGCGGGACCGCCGGGGAGCTGTTTTTT.

The V gene is TRBV4-2, the J gene TRBJ1-1, with D perhaps TRBD1 (6 bases). This CDR3 comprises 16 residues. Trimming took off 1 base at V and 4 bases at J, with 16 bases between the two ends. CDR1 LGHNA and CDR2 YNFKEQ come from the germline V gene. CDR3 nucleotides: TGTGCCAGCAGCCAAGGCAGTTGGGGGCATGGCACTGAAGCTTTCTTT. Its translation is CASSQGSWGHGTEAFF.

J is TRBJ2-1 and V is TRBV7-2; 8 bases match TRBD1. CDR3 length: 15 amino acids. The V and J ends lost 1 base and 3 bases, in that order; junction bases with no gene match: 2. Germline V gene lookup returns CDR1 SGHTA and CDR2 FQGNSA. CDR3 protein: CASSLGQGYYNEQFF. The CDR3 region has the DNA TGTGCCAGCAGCTTAGGACAGGGGTACTACAATGAGCAGTTCTTC.

The rearrangement uses TRBV5-1 and TRBJ2-1; 10 positions agree with TRBD1. Trimming removed 3 bases from V and 8 bases from J; junction bases left unmatched: 5. Looked up from germline, CDR1 is SGHRS and CDR2 is YFSETQ. The CDR3 sequence is 14 residues long. CDR3 loop: CASSSGQGPHEQFF. The CDR3 region has the DNA TGCGCCAGCAGCTCGGGACAGGGGCCACATGAGCAGTTCTTC.

V and J are TRBV6-5 and TRBJ2-5; 9 bases line up with TRBD1. The CDR3 has 13 amino acids. The V segment lost 7 bases and the J segment 5 bases; nucleotides outside the gene matches: 5. CDR1 is MNHEY, CDR2 SVGAGI, per germline. The CDR3 loop is CASNRDREETQYF. As DNA, the CDR3 is TGTGCCAGCAACAGGGACAGGGAGGAGACCCAGTACTTC.

The chain uses TRBV3-1 (or the pseudogene TRBV3-2) and TRBJ2-1, with 9 nucleotides matching TRBD1. J lost 7 bases, V lost 4 bases, and 14 bases had no gene match. CDR3 length: 17 residues. Per the germline V gene, CDR1 is LGHDT and CDR2 is YNNKEL (reference sequence). The CDR3 DNA reads as TGTGCCAGCAGCCCGAAAAGGGCCGGGACAGGGAGAAATGAGCAGTTCTTC. This gives the protein CASSPKRAGTGRNEQFF.

In nucleotides, the CDR3 is TGTGCCAGCAGCCCCTGGACAGGGGTAGGCGGAGAGACCCAGTACTTC. Its protein product is CASSPWTGVGGETQYF. J is TRBJ2-5 and V is TRBV9; the match to TRBD1 covers 9 bases. The CDR3 loop spans 16 amino acids. Trimming at V came to 4 bases and at J to 4 bases, leaving 11 bases not matched to a gene. Germline V gene sequence: CDR1 SGDLS, CDR2 YYNGEE.